The following is a T cell receptor beta chain sequence with its context. The sample belongs to a study of blood T cell repertoires in COVID-19. The repertoire was sequenced with immunoSEQ multiplex PCR; TCRdb's copy has only in-frame clones and lacks some. The sample lists over 25,000 clones; 90% to 95% were seen once. Germline trimming cut 2 bases from V and 4 bases from J; bases unmatched to any gene: 16. This CDR3 has 18 amino acids. Germline CDR1 is LNHDA and CDR2 is SQIVND (reference sequence). This clonotype was sampled from a man in his 60s with acute or convalescent COVID-19. The sequencing input was peripheral blood. This chain connects TRBV19 to TRBJ1-2; TRBD1 agrees at 7 bases. CDR3 sequence: CASSITPGTGALTYGYTF. The DNA of the CDR3 is TGTGCCAGTAGTATAACTCCGGGAACAGGGGCCCTAACCTATGGCTACACCTTC.